These T cell receptor beta chains were read from a single sample in a study of beta chain features in type 1 diabetes. Only in-frame clones appear in the TCRdb table, and some are missing; sequencing was by immunoSEQ multiplex PCR. Of over 150,000 clones listed, 6% to 9% were seen once; the top ten hold approximately 0.54%. The sequenced material came from central memory CD4+ T cells from blood. The receptors come from a man aged 18 to 35 with type 1 diabetes. CDR3s include the opening cysteine and the closing phenylalanine or tryptophan. Each record gives: CDR3 protein, CDR3 DNA, D gene, J gene, clone size, V gene. A D gene is named only where the DNA matches it firmly. Clone size is not always given. Where it is, it says once, few, many or a class for expanded clones.

cdr3_aa: CASSKGTAETQYF
cdr3_nt: TGTGCCAGCAGCAAAGGGACAGCTGAGACCCAGTACTTC
d_call: TRBD1
j_call: TRBJ2-5
clone_size: few
v_call: TRBV9

cdr3_aa: CASQVYTGELFF
cdr3_nt: TGTGCCAGCCAGGTTTACACCGGGGAGCTGTTTTTT
d_call: NA
j_call: TRBJ2-2
clone_size: NA
v_call: TRBV2

cdr3_aa: CASSPKTTSGAKNIQYF
cdr3_nt: TGTGCCAGTAGTCCAAAAACGACTAGCGGGGCCAAAAACATTCAGTACTTC
d_call: TRBD2
j_call: TRBJ2-4
clone_size: few
v_call: TRBV19

cdr3_aa: CASSFSGGPYNEQFF
cdr3_nt: TGTGCCAGCAGCTTTAGCGGGGGGCCCTACAATGAGCAGTTCTTC
d_call: TRBD2
j_call: TRBJ2-1
clone_size: NA
v_call: TRBV7-2

cdr3_aa: CASSRDRAEGYTF
cdr3_nt: TGTGCCAGCAGCCGTGACAGGGCGGAAGGCTACACCTTC
d_call: TRBD1
j_call: TRBJ1-2
clone_size: few
v_call: TRBV11-1

cdr3_aa: CAACPAGGEQYF
cdr3_nt: TGTGCCGCATGCCCCGCAGGGGGCGAGCAGTACTTC
d_call: TRBD1
j_call: TRBJ2-7
clone_size: NA
v_call: TRBV10-3

cdr3_aa: CASSPGLAGGETQYF
cdr3_nt: TGCGCCAGCAGCCCGGGACTAGCGGGCGGGGAGACCCAGTACTTC
d_call: TRBD2
j_call: TRBJ2-5
clone_size: NA
v_call: TRBV5-1

cdr3_aa: CASSRGQEYEQYF
cdr3_nt: TGTGCCAGCAGTAGAGGACAGGAGTACGAGCAGTACTTC
d_call: TRBD1
j_call: TRBJ2-7
clone_size: NA
v_call: TRBV6-1

cdr3_aa: CASSSVAGHSTDTQYF
cdr3_nt: TGTGCCAGCAGCTCGGTAGCGGGACATAGCACAGATACGCAGTATTTT
d_call: TRBD2
j_call: TRBJ2-3
clone_size: NA
v_call: TRBV5-4

cdr3_aa: CASSFTGAGGYTF
cdr3_nt: TGTGCCAGCAGTTTTACAGGGGCTGGAGGCTACACCTTC
d_call: TRBD1
j_call: TRBJ1-2
clone_size: NA
v_call: TRBV11-2

cdr3_aa: CASISTTGGYEQYF
cdr3_nt: TGTGCCAGCATTTCGACCACCGGAGGCTACGAGCAGTACTTC
d_call: NA
j_call: TRBJ2-7
clone_size: NA
v_call: TRBV11-2

cdr3_aa: CASSRGQGAFGEKLFF
cdr3_nt: TGTGCCAGCTCACGGGGACAGGGGGCGTTTGGAGAAAAACTGTTTTTT
d_call: TRBD1
j_call: TRBJ1-4
clone_size: NA
v_call: TRBV18

cdr3_aa: CASSPSSESQYF
cdr3_nt: TGTGCCAGCAGCCCGAGTTCCGAGTCCCAGTACTTC
d_call: NA
j_call: TRBJ2-5
clone_size: few
v_call: TRBV7-2

cdr3_aa: CASSLDSNYGYTF
cdr3_nt: TGTGCCAGCAGCCTAGACAGTAACTATGGCTACACCTTC
d_call: NA
j_call: TRBJ1-2
clone_size: few
v_call: TRBV2

cdr3_aa: CASSLASGYEQYF
cdr3_nt: TGCGCCAGCAGCTTGGCAAGCGGTTACGAGCAGTACTTC
d_call: NA
j_call: TRBJ2-7
clone_size: few
v_call: TRBV5-1

cdr3_aa: CASSQSRGTDTQYF
cdr3_nt: TGTGCCAGCAGCCAGAGCCGGGGAACAGATACGCAGTATTTT
d_call: NA
j_call: TRBJ2-3
clone_size: NA
v_call: TRBV16

cdr3_aa: CARAGGAVETQYF
cdr3_nt: TGTGCACGAGCGGGTGGGGCAGTAGAGACCCAGTACTTC
d_call: NA
j_call: TRBJ2-5
clone_size: few
v_call: TRBV2

cdr3_aa: CASGPITPSYEQYF
cdr3_nt: TGTGCCAGCGGCCCGATTACCCCCTCCTACGAGCAGTACTTC
d_call: NA
j_call: TRBJ2-7
clone_size: few
v_call: TRBV2

cdr3_aa: CASTTYRDRGLSNYGYTF
cdr3_nt: TGTGCCAGTACCACCTATCGGGACAGGGGACTTTCTAACTATGGCTACACCTTC
d_call: TRBD1
j_call: TRBJ1-2
clone_size: NA
v_call: TRBV19

cdr3_aa: CASSYGRADTGELFF
cdr3_nt: TGTGCCAGCAGTTATGGGAGGGCCGACACCGGGGAGCTGTTTTTT
d_call: TRBD2
j_call: TRBJ2-2
clone_size: NA
v_call: TRBV27

cdr3_aa: CASSETGDSPLHF
cdr3_nt: TGCGCCAGCAGTGAGACAGGAGATTCACCCCTCCACTTT
d_call: NA
j_call: TRBJ1-6
clone_size: few
v_call: TRBV10-1

cdr3_aa: CASSLGAGAGYEQYF
cdr3_nt: TGCGCCAGCAGCTTGGGGGCGGGGGCCGGCTACGAGCAGTACTTC
d_call: NA
j_call: TRBJ2-7
clone_size: few
v_call: TRBV5-1

cdr3_aa: CASSWGQGYGYTF
cdr3_nt: TGTGCCAGCAGTTGGGGACAGGGCTATGGCTACACCTTC
d_call: TRBD1
j_call: TRBJ1-2
clone_size: NA
v_call: TRBV28

cdr3_aa: CASRLGTSGEQYF
cdr3_nt: TGTGCCAGCAGGCTCGGGACTAGTGGCGAGCAGTACTTC
d_call: TRBD2
j_call: TRBJ2-7
clone_size: few
v_call: TRBV2

cdr3_aa: CSVERDSYNEQFF
cdr3_nt: TGCAGCGTTGAGCGGGACAGCTACAATGAGCAGTTCTTC
d_call: NA
j_call: TRBJ2-1
clone_size: many
v_call: TRBV29-1

cdr3_aa: CASSQVNPGQGTEAFF
cdr3_nt: TGTGCCAGCTCACAGGTCAATCCGGGACAGGGGACTGAAGCTTTCTTT
d_call: TRBD1
j_call: TRBJ1-1
clone_size: few
v_call: TRBV18

cdr3_aa: CAWRGQEGSVTEAFF
cdr3_nt: TGTGCCTGGAGGGGACAAGAGGGCTCGGTCACTGAAGCTTTCTTT
d_call: NA
j_call: TRBJ1-1
clone_size: NA
v_call: TRBV30

cdr3_aa: CASTRTGKEDTQYF
cdr3_nt: TGTGCCAGCACCAGGACAGGGAAAGAAGATACGCAGTATTTT
d_call: TRBD1
j_call: TRBJ2-3
clone_size: NA
v_call: TRBV6-1

cdr3_aa: CASGDRGYEQYF
cdr3_nt: TGTGCCAGCGGAGACAGGGGCTACGAGCAGTACTTC
d_call: TRBD1
j_call: TRBJ2-7
clone_size: NA
v_call: TRBV2

cdr3_aa: CASSLDGITNYGYTF
cdr3_nt: TGCGCCAGCAGCTTGGACGGGATTACTAACTATGGCTACACCTTC
d_call: NA
j_call: TRBJ1-2
clone_size: few
v_call: TRBV5-1

cdr3_aa: CASSSPGSQETQYF
cdr3_nt: TGTGCCAGCAGCTCCCCGGGAAGTCAAGAGACCCAGTACTTC
d_call: NA
j_call: TRBJ2-5
clone_size: NA
v_call: TRBV5-4

cdr3_aa: CASSLAFNYHYGYTF
cdr3_nt: TGCGCCAGCAGCTTGGCGTTCAACTACCATTATGGCTACACCTTC
d_call: NA
j_call: TRBJ1-2
clone_size: NA
v_call: TRBV5-1

cdr3_aa: CASTTEGGHNEQFF
cdr3_nt: TGTGCCAGCACTACAGAGGGGGGGCACAATGAGCAGTTCTTC
d_call: NA
j_call: TRBJ2-1
clone_size: NA
v_call: TRBV5-4

cdr3_aa: CSVDRDGSNEQFF
cdr3_nt: TGCAGCGTTGACAGGGATGGATCCAATGAGCAGTTCTTC
d_call: NA
j_call: TRBJ2-1
clone_size: few
v_call: TRBV29-1

cdr3_aa: CASTTGTSGGGELFF
cdr3_nt: TGTGCCAGCACCACCGGGACTAGCGGGGGCGGGGAGCTGTTTTTT
d_call: TRBD2
j_call: TRBJ2-2
clone_size: NA
v_call: TRBV28

cdr3_aa: CASSYDRYNEQFF
cdr3_nt: TGTGCCAGCAGTTACGACAGGTACAATGAGCAGTTCTTC
d_call: NA
j_call: TRBJ2-1
clone_size: few
v_call: TRBV6-5

cdr3_aa: CASSRGENTEAFF
cdr3_nt: TGTGCCAGCAGTCGAGGAGAGAACACTGAAGCTTTCTTT
d_call: NA
j_call: TRBJ1-1
clone_size: NA
v_call: TRBV6-6

cdr3_aa: CACPLRGNDSPLHF
cdr3_nt: TGTGCCTGTCCCTTACGGGGGAACGATTCACCCCTCCACTTT
d_call: NA
j_call: TRBJ1-6
clone_size: few
v_call: TRBV30

cdr3_aa: CAGHRGRATNEKLFF
cdr3_nt: TGTGCCGGCCACAGGGGACGTGCAACTAATGAAAAACTGTTTTTT
d_call: TRBD1
j_call: TRBJ1-4
clone_size: NA
v_call: TRBV2

cdr3_aa: CASQSAGGLNTEAFF
cdr3_nt: TGTGCCAGCCAGTCTGCGGGGGGCTTGAACACTGAAGCTTTCTTT
d_call: NA
j_call: TRBJ1-1
clone_size: few
v_call: TRBV6-5

cdr3_aa: CSVGPGGGEGNNIQYF
cdr3_nt: TGCAGCGTTGGGCCAGGCGGAGGAGAGGGAAATAACATTCAGTACTTC
d_call: NA
j_call: TRBJ2-4
clone_size: NA
v_call: TRBV29-1

cdr3_aa: CASSLAGTGQTEQFF
cdr3_nt: TGCGCCAGCAGCTTGGCCGGGACAGGGCAGACTGAGCAGTTCTTC
d_call: TRBD1
j_call: TRBJ2-1
clone_size: few
v_call: TRBV5-1

cdr3_aa: CASSFSGSSYEQYF
cdr3_nt: TGTGCCAGCAGCTTTAGCGGGAGCTCCTACGAGCAGTACTTC
d_call: TRBD2
j_call: TRBJ2-7
clone_size: many
v_call: TRBV5-4

cdr3_aa: CASRTDRGHQPQHF
cdr3_nt: TGTGCCAGCAGAACCGACAGGGGACATCAGCCCCAGCATTTT
d_call: TRBD1
j_call: TRBJ1-5
clone_size: NA
v_call: TRBV6-6